This TCR beta chain originates from a study of T-cell reconstitution after alpha-beta-depleted transplantation in children. This clonotype appeared a few times. Germline V gene lookup returns CDR1 DFQATT and CDR2 SNEGSKA (reference sequence). The V gene lost 2 bases and the J gene lost 0 bases, with 14 bases spanning the gap. The CDR3 extends over 16 amino acids. Molecular barcoding with unique molecular identifiers was used for the TCRbeta library. TCRdb re-called the PCR reads through MiXCR, storing one row per CDR3 protein. The sample lists 250,000 to 300,000 distinct CDR3 sequences; 9.9% were seen once.

The sample here was PBMCs from the stem cell graft donor, taken from the stem cell graft. The clonotype was recovered from a human donor who donated a stem cell graft to a child with SCID. The rearrangement links TRBV20-1 to TRBJ2-1; possibly TRBD2 for D (6 bases). CDR3 bases: TGCAGTGCTAGACCAAGCGGGCCAAGCTCCTACAATGAGCAGTTCTTC. It codes for CSARPSGPSSYNEQFF.